The 22 T cell receptor beta chains below all came from one sample that was sequenced in a study of blood T cell repertoires in COVID-19. TCRdb's table, derived via immunoSEQ multiplex PCR, lists solely in-frame clones and lacks some. The table has around 280,000 clones, 85% seen once. Sequences were obtained from peripheral blood. The receptors were gathered from a woman aged 45-65 years with active or convalescent COVID-19.

This clone was seen just once. V usage is TRBV2 and J usage is TRBJ2-2; D possibly corresponds to TRBD1 (5 bases). The CDR3 sequence is 12 residues long. Trimming cost V 10 bases and J 7 bases, with 13 bases left between them. The germline gives CDR1 SNHLY, CDR2 FYNNEI. In nucleotides, the CDR3 is TGTGCCATCCTTGACAGTGACGGGGAGCTGTTTTTT. This sequence encodes CAILDSDGELFF.

The chain is built from TRBV19 and TRBJ2-3; the match to TRBD2 covers 9 bases. The CDR3 covers 16 residues. Germline loops: CDR1 LNHDA, CDR2 SQIVND (reference sequence). The junction had 12 bases not matched to a gene; V was cut back by 5 bases and J by 6 bases. The CDR3 region is CASSPRLAAGRDTQYF. In DNA form, the CDR3 reads TGTGCCAGTAGTCCCCGACTAGCGGCCGGGAGGGATACGCAGTATTTT.

With respect to this clone: One junction end disagrees with the germline gene, perhaps due to a read error. The chain employs TRBV4-1 and TRBJ2-7; 7 nucleotides agree with TRBD1. The CDR3 is made up of 11 amino acids. Germline V lookup: CDR1 MGHRA, CDR2 YSYEKL. CDR3 amino acids: CASSHNDDRVF. The DNA for the CDR3 is TGCGCCAGCAGCCACAATGACGACAGGGTATTC.

V gene TRBV12-1 combines with J gene TRBJ2-7; the D call in the table, TRBD2, was not verified against the DNA. TRBV12-1 is a pseudogene locus. This CDR3 is 14 amino acids long. CDR3 amino acids: CASSFALATYEQYF. The CDR3, as DNA: TGTGCCAGCAGCTTTGCTCTAGCGACATACGAGCAGTACTTC.

V and J are TRBV19 and TRBJ2-5; D possibly corresponds to TRBD2 (5 bases). Trimming removed 6 bases from V and 1 base from J, with 12 bases in between. In germline, CDR1 is LNHDA, CDR2 SQIVND (reference sequence). This CDR3 comprises 14 residues. CDR3: CASRPTSTQETQYF. The DNA of the CDR3 is TGTGCCAGTAGACCAACTAGTACCCAAGAGACCCAGTACTTC.

The CDR3 loop reads CASSPNRGPRGETQYF. The CDR3 DNA reads TGTGCCAGTAGTCCAAACAGGGGTCCGAGGGGAGAGACCCAGTACTTC. J is TRBJ2-5 and V is TRBV19; TRBD1 matches at 7 bases. V shed 5 bases and J 4 bases; nucleotides not matched to a gene: 13. Germline-derived CDR1 and CDR2 are LNHDA and SQIVND (reference sequence). This CDR3 is 16 amino acids long.

This CDR3 is CAISETLPDQGAQYF. The CDR3 DNA is TGTGCCATCAGTGAGACACTACCCGATCAAGGCGCGCAGTACTTC. The chain recombines TRBV10-3 with TRBJ2-7; D gene unclear. The CDR3 extends over 15 amino acids. V lost 2 bases, J lost 9 bases, and 20 bases lay in between. Germline V gives CDR1 ENHRY, CDR2 SYGVKD.

The chain links TRBV5-8 to TRBJ1-5, with a possible D match to TRBD1 (5 bases). Germline lookup yields CDR1 SGHTS and CDR2 YDEGEE. V was trimmed by 5 bases and J by 6 bases, leaving 15 bases between them. The length of the CDR3 is 14 residues. The CDR3 DNA is TGTGCCAGCAGGAAAACGCAGGGCGGTCAGCCCCAGCATTTT. It yields the protein CASRKTQGGQPQHF.

V gene TRBV29-1 combines with J gene TRBJ1-2; 7 nucleotides agree with TRBD1. Germline CDR1 is SQVTM and CDR2 is ANQGSEA. The CDR3 consists of 13 residues. Trimming removed 6 bases from V and 2 bases from J; junction bases left unmatched: 6. The CDR3 region is CSVWTGENYGYTF. In nucleotides, the CDR3 is TGCAGCGTGTGGACAGGTGAAAACTATGGCTACACCTTC.

This clone came up many times. CDR3 DNA: TGTGCCAGCAGCTTGTATATTGGGGCCAACGTCCTGACTTTC. Translation gives CASSLYIGANVLTF. The rearrangement links TRBV5-6 to TRBJ2-6, with no clear D. CDR1 is SGHDT, CDR2 YYEEEE, per germline. Between the trimmed V and J ends, which lost 1 base and 3 bases, there was a span of 5 bases. The CDR3 covers 14 residues.

The V gene is TRBV6-5, the J gene TRBJ1-1; 8 positions match TRBD1. Trimming removed 2 bases from V and 3 bases from J; junction bases left unmatched: 8. Germline V gene sequence: CDR1 MNHEY, CDR2 SVGAGI. This CDR3 has 16 amino acids. The CDR3 is CASSYPGTGEHTEAFF. The CDR3 coding sequence is TGTGCCAGCAGTTACCCCGGGACAGGCGAACACACTGAAGCTTTCTTT.

This sequence joins TRBV7-3 and TRBJ2-3; 13 bases are shared with TRBD2. The CDR3 runs 16 residues. With V trimmed by 4 bases and J by 6 bases, 7 bases remained unmatched. Germline loops: CDR1 SGHTA, CDR2 FQGTGA. The CDR3 reads CASSSPGLAGADTQYF. For the CDR3, the DNA is TGTGCCAGCAGCTCGCCCGGACTAGCGGGAGCGGATACGCAGTATTTT.

The rearrangement joins TRBV12-5 to TRBJ2-2; D remains unclear. The CDR3 spans 12 residues. CDR1 is LGHNT and CDR2 is FRNRAP in the germline V gene. Trimming took off 0 bases at V and 8 bases at J, with 4 bases between the two ends. CDR3 sequence (DNA): TGTGCTAGTGGTTTGGTAGCTGGGGAGCTGTTTTTT. Encoded protein: CASGLVAGELFF. Looking up the rest from reference TRBV12-5 and TRBJ2-2 gives the full variable domain: DARVTQTPRHKVTEMGQEVTMRCQPILGHNTVFWYRQTMMQGLELLAYFRNRAPLDDSGMPKDRFSAEMPDATLATLKIQPSEPRDSAVYFCASGLVAGELFFGEGSRLTVL.

CDR3 protein: CASSLAGGTGQPQHF. For the CDR3, the DNA is TGTGCCAGCAGCTTGGCTGGGGGCACGGGACAGCCCCAGCATTTT. The chain links TRBV5-6 to TRBJ1-5; D perhaps matches TRBD1 (6 bases). CDR3 size: 15 residues. The V end was cut by 0 bases, the J end by 7 bases, with 14 bases between. The germline gives CDR1 SGHDT, CDR2 YYEEEE.

The V gene is TRBV10-1, the J gene TRBJ2-3; TRBD1 matches at 8 bases. This CDR3 region has 15 residues. V lost 2 bases to trimming and J lost 3 bases; unmatched junction nucleotides: 4. The germline gives CDR1 WNHNN, CDR2 SYGVQD (reference sequence). As DNA, the CDR3 is TGCGCCAGCAGTGAGAACAGGGGGACGACAGATACGCAGTATTTT. Amino acid sequence: CASSENRGTTDTQYF.

The chain joins TRBV5-1 to TRBJ2-7; TRBD2 matches 8 bases. Looked up from germline, CDR1 is SGHRS and CDR2 is YFSETQ. The V and J ends lost 2 bases and 6 bases, in that order; junction bases with no gene match: 13. This CDR3 is 16 amino acids long. CDR3 DNA: TGCGCCAGCAGCTTTGGGGAGCGGGAGCCCCCGCTCGAGCAGTACTTC. Its protein product is CASSFGEREPPLEQYF.

The rearrangement joins TRBV5-1 to TRBJ1-1; D unresolved. Germline loops: CDR1 SGHRS, CDR2 YFSETQ. V lost 2 bases, J lost 4 bases, and 6 bases lay in between. The CDR3 has 12 amino acids. The CDR3 bases are TGCGCCAGCAGCTTCCGCGGCACTGAAGCTTTCTTT. It translates to CASSFRGTEAFF. The full variable domain, its missing parts supplied by reference TRBV5-1 and TRBJ1-1, is KAGVTQTPRYLIKTRGQQVTLSCSPISGHRSVSWYQQTPGQGLQFLFEYFSETQRNKGNFPGRFSGRQFSNSRSEMNVSTLELGDSALYLCASSFRGTEAFFGQGTRLTVV.

The rearrangement uses TRBV28 and TRBJ2-7; 11 bases align to TRBD2. Trimming removed 6 bases from V and 2 bases from J; junction bases left unmatched: 6. The germline CDR1 and CDR2 sequences are MDHEN and SYDVKM. The CDR3 extends over 15 amino acids. The CDR3 reads CASSSGLAVPYEQYF. In DNA form, the CDR3 reads TGTGCCAGCAGCTCGGGACTAGCGGTACCCTACGAGCAGTACTTC.

This chain connects TRBV7-3 to TRBJ2-2, with 10 bases that match TRBD2. J was trimmed by 8 bases and V by 3 bases; bases with no gene match: 3. CDR1 SGHTA and CDR2 FQGTGA come from the germline V gene. The CDR3 has 14 residues. The CDR3 DNA reads TGTGCCAGCAGCTTCCTAGCGGGGGCGGGGGAGCTGTTTTTT. Translating it yields CASSFLAGAGELFF.

The chain uses TRBV5-1 and TRBJ1-1; D perhaps matches TRBD1 (5 bases). Germline lookup yields CDR1 SGHRS and CDR2 YFSETQ. Trimming shortened V by 0 bases and J by 0 bases, and 12 bases separated the two germline ends. CDR3 length: 16 amino acids. The DNA of the CDR3 is TGCGCCAGCAGCTTGGCAGACAGCGATTTGAACACTGAAGCTTTCTTT. Encoded protein: CASSLADSDLNTEAFF.

This sequence joins TRBV11-3 and TRBJ2-1; D may be TRBD2 (5 bases). The CDR3 is 15 amino acids. The V and J ends lost 3 bases and 6 bases respectively, with 15 bases between them. Germline CDR1 is SGHNT and CDR2 is YENEEA. The CDR3 here is CASSFSFDSANEQFF. The CDR3 bases are TGTGCCAGCAGCTTCTCGTTTGATAGCGCCAATGAGCAGTTCTTC.

The gene calls are TRBV9 and TRBJ2-2; 7 bases fit TRBD2. Germline V gene lookup returns CDR1 SGDLS and CDR2 YYNGEE. V shed 7 bases, J shed 6 bases, and the junction held 9 bases outside the gene matches. This CDR3 has 14 residues. CDR3 loop: CASGAGAIAGELFF. The CDR3 region has the DNA TGTGCCAGCGGGGCGGGAGCAATTGCCGGGGAGCTGTTTTTT.